Following are 9 T cell receptor beta chains from one sample sequenced in a study of cytomegalovirus exposure and HLA in healthy donors. The PCR was carried out with 60 Vbeta primers and 13 Jbeta primers. Data came from immunoSEQ multiplex PCR; TCRdb stores just in-frame clones and leaves some out. Found here are 150,000 to 200,000 clones, around 84% of them singletons; the top ten hold 5% to 7%. The source material was PBMCs. Receptor source: a man aged 50 or older in good health and CMV-seropositive.

V and J are TRBV21-1 and TRBJ2-7; TRBD1, the table's D call, was not compared with the DNA. TRBV21-1 represents a pseudogene. The CDR3 length is 14 residues. CDR3 in DNA: TGTGCCAGCAGCGAAGACAGGGAATCCTACGAGCAGTACGTC. It yields the protein CASSEDRESYEQYV.

This clone was seen ten or more times. The V and J genes are TRBV5-3 and TRBJ2-7; 7 bases fit TRBD1. TRBV5-3 is flagged as an ORF with uncertain function. CDR3 length equals 16 residues. Unmatched junction bases numbered 12, after V lost 3 bases and J lost 3 bases. The CDR3 spells CARSCDGTALNYEQYV. The CDR3 DNA follows: TGTGCCAGAAGCTGCGACGGGACAGCGCTCAACTACGAGCAGTACGTC.

The chain has TRBV2 and TRBJ1-5; no clear D. The CDR3 spans 14 residues. CDR1 and CDR2 from the germline V gene are SNHLY and FYNNEI. Trimming took off 2 bases at V and 4 bases at J, with 9 bases between the two ends. The CDR3 reads CASSEMPGNQPQHF. Written as DNA, the CDR3 is TGTGCCAGCAGTGAAATGCCGGGGAATCAGCCCCAGCATTTT.

The chain has TRBV5-6 and TRBJ2-1; D is perhaps TRBD1 (6 bases). V lost 4 bases to trimming and J lost 3 bases, with 8 bases between them. The CDR3 covers 13 residues. CDR1 SGHDT and CDR2 YYEEEE come from the germline V gene. CDR3: CASSPTGYNEQFF. CDR3 nucleotide sequence: TGTGCCAGCAGCCCGACAGGCTACAATGAGCAGTTCTTC.

The chain is built from TRBV15 and TRBJ1-2, with D unresolved. Trimming took 2 bases from V and 2 from J, leaving 15 bases between them. This CDR3 comprises 16 residues. Germline CDR1 LNHNV, CDR2 YYDKDF (reference sequence). The CDR3 DNA reads as TGTGCCACCAGCAGACCGTCCGAGGGAGGAAACTATGGCTACACCTTC. Translating gives CATSRPSEGGNYGYTF.

V gene TRBV6-6 combines with J gene TRBJ2-2; TRBD1 aligns across 12 bases. V trimming: 6 bases; J trimming: 7 bases; junction bases outside the gene matches: 3. The CDR3 covers 14 residues. Germline CDR1 is MNHNY and CDR2 is SVGAGI (reference sequence). DNA of the CDR3: TGTGCCAGCAGGGGACAGGGGGCTGTCGGGGAGCTGTTTTTT. Amino acid sequence: CASRGQGAVGELFF.

The chain carries TRBV5-3 and TRBJ1-4; D remains unclear. TRBV5-3 is reported as an ORF; its role is uncertain. This CDR3 is built from 22 residues. With 4 bases removed from V and 0 bases from J, the gap between germline ends came to 31 bases. The DNA for the CDR3 is TGTGCCAGAAGCCTACAAAAACCTCCTGAGGGTTTCAGGAGGGCAACTAATGAAAAACTGTTTTTT. Amino acid sequence: CARSLQKPPEGFRRATNEKLFF.

The chain has TRBV15 and TRBJ2-5; 11 bases line up with TRBD2. The V and J ends lost 9 bases and 2 bases, in that order; junction bases with no gene match: 5. Looked up from germline, CDR1 is LNHNV and CDR2 is YYDKDF (reference sequence). The CDR3 loop spans 14 amino acids. As DNA, the CDR3 is TGTGCCACGAGTAGCGGGGGGGGACAAGAGACCCAGTACTTC. Its protein product is CATSSGGGQETQYF.

The rearrangement joins TRBV7-9 to TRBJ1-5, with 7 positions matching TRBD1. The CDR3 sequence is 15 residues long. The V gene's germline CDR1 is SEHNR and CDR2 FQNEAQ (reference sequence). The V segment lost 6 bases and the J segment 0 bases; nucleotides outside the gene matches: 5. DNA of the CDR3: TGTGCCAGCAGGGCCGGGACAGATAGCAATCAGCCCCAGCATTTT. Protein product: CASRAGTDSNQPQHF.